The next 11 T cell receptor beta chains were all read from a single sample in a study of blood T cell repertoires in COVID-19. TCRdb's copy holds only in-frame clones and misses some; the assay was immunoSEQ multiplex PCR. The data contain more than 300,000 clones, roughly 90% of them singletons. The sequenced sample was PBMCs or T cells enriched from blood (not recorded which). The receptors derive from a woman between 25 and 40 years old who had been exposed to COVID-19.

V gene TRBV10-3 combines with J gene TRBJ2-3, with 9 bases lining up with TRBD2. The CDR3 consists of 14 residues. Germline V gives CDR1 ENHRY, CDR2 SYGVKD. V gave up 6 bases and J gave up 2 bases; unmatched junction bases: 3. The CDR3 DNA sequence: TGTGCCATCAGGAGCGGGGGGATCACAGATACGCAGTATTTT. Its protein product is CAIRSGGITDTQYF.

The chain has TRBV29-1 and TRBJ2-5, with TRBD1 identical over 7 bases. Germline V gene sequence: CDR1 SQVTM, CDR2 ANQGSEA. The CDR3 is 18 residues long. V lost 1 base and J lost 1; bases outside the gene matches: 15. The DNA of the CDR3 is TGCAGCGTTGAAGGGGCAAGGGGGCAGCGGCAATCCCAAGAGACCCAGTACTTC. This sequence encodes CSVEGARGQRQSQETQYF.

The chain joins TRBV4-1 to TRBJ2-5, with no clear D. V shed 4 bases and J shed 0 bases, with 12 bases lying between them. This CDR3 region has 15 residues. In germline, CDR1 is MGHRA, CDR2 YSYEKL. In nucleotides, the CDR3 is TGCGCCAGCAGCCGGGTCCCTAGAGACCAAGAGACCCAGTACTTC. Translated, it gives CASSRVPRDQETQYF.

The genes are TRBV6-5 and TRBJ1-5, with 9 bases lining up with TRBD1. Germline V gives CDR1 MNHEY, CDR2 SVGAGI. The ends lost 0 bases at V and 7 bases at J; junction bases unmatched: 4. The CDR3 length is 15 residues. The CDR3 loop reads CASSYSGQGIQPQHF. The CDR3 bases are TGTGCCAGCAGTTACTCCGGACAGGGGATACAGCCCCAGCATTTT.

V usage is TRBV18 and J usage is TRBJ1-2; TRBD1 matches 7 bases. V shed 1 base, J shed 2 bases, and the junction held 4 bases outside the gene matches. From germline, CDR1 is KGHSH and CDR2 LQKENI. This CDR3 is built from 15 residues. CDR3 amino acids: CASSPRQGVNYGYTF. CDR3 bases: TGTGCCAGCTCACCACGACAGGGAGTCAACTATGGCTACACCTTC.

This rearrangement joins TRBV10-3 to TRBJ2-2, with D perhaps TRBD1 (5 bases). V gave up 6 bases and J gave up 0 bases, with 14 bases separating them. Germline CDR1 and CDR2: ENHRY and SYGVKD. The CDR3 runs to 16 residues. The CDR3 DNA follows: TGTGCCATCAGCGAATCCGGACACGCGAACACCGGGGAGCTGTTTTTT. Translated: CAISESGHANTGELFF.

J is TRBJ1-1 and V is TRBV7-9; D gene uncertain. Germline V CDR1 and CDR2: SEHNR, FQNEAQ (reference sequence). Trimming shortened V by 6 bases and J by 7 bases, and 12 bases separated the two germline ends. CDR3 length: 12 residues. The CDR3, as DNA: TGTGCCAGCAGTCCAACTCGGGTTGAAGCTTTCTTT. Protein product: CASSPTRVEAFF. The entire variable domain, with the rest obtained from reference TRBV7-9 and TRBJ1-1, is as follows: DTGVSQNPRHKITKRGQNVTFRCDPISEHNRLYWYRQTLGQGPEFLTYFQNEAQLEKSRLLSDRFSAERPKGSFSTLEIQRTEQGDSAMYLCASSPTRVEAFFGQGTRLTVV.

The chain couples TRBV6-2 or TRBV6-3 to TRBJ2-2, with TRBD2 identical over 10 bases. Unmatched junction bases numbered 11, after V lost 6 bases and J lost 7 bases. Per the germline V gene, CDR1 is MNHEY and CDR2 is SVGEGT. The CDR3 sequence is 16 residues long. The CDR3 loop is CASSLYLAGVNGELFF. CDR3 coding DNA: TGTGCCAGCAGCCTATATCTAGCGGGGGTAAACGGGGAGCTGTTTTTT.

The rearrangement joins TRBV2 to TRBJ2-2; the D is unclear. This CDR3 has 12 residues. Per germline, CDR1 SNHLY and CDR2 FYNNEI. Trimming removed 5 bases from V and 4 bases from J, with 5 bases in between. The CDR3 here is CASSSLTGELFF. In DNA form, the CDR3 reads TGTGCCAGCAGTTCCCTCACCGGGGAGCTGTTTTTT.

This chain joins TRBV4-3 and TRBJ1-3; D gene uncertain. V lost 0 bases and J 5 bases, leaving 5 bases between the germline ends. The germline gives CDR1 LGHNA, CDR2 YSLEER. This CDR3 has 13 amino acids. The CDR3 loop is CASSQDIRNTIYF. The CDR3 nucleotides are TGCGCCAGCAGCCAAGATATTAGAAACACCATATATTTT.

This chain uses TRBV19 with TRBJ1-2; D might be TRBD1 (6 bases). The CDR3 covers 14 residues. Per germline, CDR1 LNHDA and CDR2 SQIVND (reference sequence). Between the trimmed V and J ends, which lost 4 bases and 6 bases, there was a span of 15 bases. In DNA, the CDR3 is TGTGCCAGTAGTAGTCCCCCCGACAGGAATGGCTACACCTTC. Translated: CASSSPPDRNGYTF. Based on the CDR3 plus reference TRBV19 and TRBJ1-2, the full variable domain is DGGITQSPKYLFRKEGQNVTLSCEQNLNHDAMYWYRQDPGQGLRLIYYSQIVNDFQKGDIAEGYSVSREKKESFPLTVTSAQKNPTAFYLCASSSPPDRNGYTFGSGTRLTVV.